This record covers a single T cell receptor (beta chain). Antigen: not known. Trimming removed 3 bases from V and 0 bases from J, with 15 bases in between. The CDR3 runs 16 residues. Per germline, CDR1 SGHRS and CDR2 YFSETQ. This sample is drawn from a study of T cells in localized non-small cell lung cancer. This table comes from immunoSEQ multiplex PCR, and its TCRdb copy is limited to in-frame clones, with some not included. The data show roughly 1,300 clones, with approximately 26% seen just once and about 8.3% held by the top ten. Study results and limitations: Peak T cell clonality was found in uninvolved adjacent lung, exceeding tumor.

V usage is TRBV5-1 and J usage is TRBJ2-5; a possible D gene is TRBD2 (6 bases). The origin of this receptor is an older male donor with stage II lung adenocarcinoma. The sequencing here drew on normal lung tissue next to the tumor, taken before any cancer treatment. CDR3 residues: CASSWNAGSYQETQYF. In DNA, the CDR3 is TGCGCCAGCAGCTGGAACGCGGGGTCGTACCAAGAGACCCAGTACTTC. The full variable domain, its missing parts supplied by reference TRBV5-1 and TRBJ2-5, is KAGVTQTPRYLIKTRGQQVTLSCSPISGHRSVSWYQQTPGQGLQFLFEYFSETQRNKGNFPGRFSGRQFSNSRSEMNVSTLELGDSALYLCASSWNAGSYQETQYFGPGTRLLVL.